These T cell receptor beta chains were read from a single sample in a study of cytomegalovirus exposure and HLA in healthy donors. Profiled with immunoSEQ multiplex PCR; TCRdb holds only in-frame clones, not every one. Of around 170,000 clones listed, less than 75% are singletons. Sequencing was performed on PBMCs. The source of these receptors is a girl aged 5-17 years in good health and CMV-seronegative. Each CDR3 is given with its conserved first and last residue.

>TRBJ2-5|TRBV2
CASSAGLASQETQYF
>TRBJ1-2|TRBV4-1
CASSQDPGTDPYGYTF
>NA|TRBV2
CASSVFPRDYEQYF
>TRBJ1-2|TRBV7-7
CASSFGPKANYGYTF
>TRBJ2-7|TRBV7-6
CASSLGALRSASSYEQYF
>TRBJ1-5|TRBV19
CASSRDPGQGAWDQPQHF
>TRBJ1-5|TRBV9
CASSVGQVSDQPQHF
>TRBJ1-6|TRBV4-1
CASSRQDRAYNSPLHF
>TRBJ2-1|TRBV7-3
CASSPDIQTYNEQFF
>TRBJ2-3|TRBV10-2
CASSEARVTDTQYF
>TRBJ1-4|TRBV6-5
CASSDPGVGEKLFF
>TRBJ1-1|TRBV14
CASSRGGGNTEAFF
>TRBJ2-7|TRBV20-1
CTPLRDEQYF
>TRBJ2-7|TRBV5-6
CASSLGQSSYEQYF
>TRBJ1-5|TRBV6-1
CASSEAVVTPQHF
>TRBJ1-1|TRBV11-2
CASSPAARRAEAFF
>TRBJ1-5|TRBV27
CASRAVGGSNQPQHF
>TRBJ2-5|TRBV15
CATSRDLREETQYF
>TRBJ1-1|TRBV6-1
CASSTRGGEVSEAFF
>TRBJ1-5|TRBV27
CASSLGTAVGPQHF
>TRBJ2-1|TRBV7-9
CASSDRLAGNEQFF
>TRBJ1-4|TRBV6-5
CASSYSRGANEKLFF
>TRBJ1-2|TRBV5-6
CASRQTGDAFGYTF
>TRBJ1-1|TRBV2
CASSDLQGLRENTEAFF
>TRBJ2-6|TRBV10-1
CASRPVSSGANVLTF
>TRBJ1-1|TRBV19
CASSQGAITEAFF
>TRBJ2-5|TRBV5-1
CASSFSTSGGPEQETQYF
>TRBJ2-3|TRBV5-6
CASRLQGDTQYF
>TRBJ1-1|TRBV7-7
CASSLRVDTEAFF
>TRBJ1-4|TRBV6-5
CASSYSGVEVEKLFF
>TRBJ1-6|TRBV7-9
CASSPPTVLNSPLHF
>TRBJ1-2|TRBV18
CASSLVTETLANYGYTF
>TRBJ1-4|TRBV18
CASLGQADEKLFF
>TRBJ1-1|TRBV7-9
CASSSGQGSEAFF
>TRBJ2-3|TRBV5-1
CASSPALAGGPFDTQYF
>TRBJ2-5|TRBV29-1
CSVEKGLAGGAGETQYF
>TRBJ2-3|TRBV10-1
CASSEVGGGSDTQYF
>TRBJ1-1|TRBV2
CASCARGSTEAFF
>TRBJ2-3|TRBV6-5
CASRERITTDTQYF
>TRBJ1-6|TRBV7-8
CASSLTPVDSPLHF
>TRBJ2-5|TRBV19
CASSIGGFETQYF
>TRBJ1-6|TRBV6-5
CASSYSSGSPNSPLHF
>TRBJ2-5|TRBV29-1
CSVAGASGGAGGKETQYF
>TRBJ1-5|TRBV5-6
CASSLNGGSNQPQHF
>TRBJ1-2|TRBV5-1
CASSFAGLSYGYTF
>TRBJ1-5|TRBV6-1
CASSEVGAGAAQHF
>TRBJ1-5|TRBV7-2
CASSPGQARGPQHF